The clone carrying this T cell receptor (beta chain) has at least ten counts. Its antigen is not identified. The sample originates from a study of molecular identifiers for immune sequencing clone quantification. Notes on the study in general: Clonotypes topping 20 RNA copies carried over 97% of effector molecules but under 1% of naive ones.

This CDR3 contains 13 residues. Germline trimming cut 5 bases from V and 7 bases from J; bases unmatched to any gene: 5. Germline CDR1 SEHNR, CDR2 FQNEAQ (reference sequence). TCRdb reprocessed the PCR reads with MiXCR, giving one entry per CDR3 protein. Here the sample spans some 320,000 distinct CDR3 sequences, about 21% being singletons. This chain uses TRBV7-9 with TRBJ1-1, with 9 bases matching TRBD1. The sequence was collected from a human donor in good health. Some libraries in this study had Jurkat cell RNA spiked in. Material: naive CD8+ T cells from blood, with Jurkat cell RNA spiked in. Subset meaning: FACS-sorted CD8+CD4-CCR7+CD45RA+ naive T cells. The CDR3 sequence is CASSGDRAYEAFF. As DNA, the CDR3 is TGTGCCAGCAGCGGGGACAGGGCCTATGAAGCTTTCTTT.